Sequencing of this T cell receptor (beta chain) was carried out in a study of identical twins. MiXCR, applied by TCRdb to the 5' RACE reads, yields one record per CDR3 protein. The table includes hundreds of thousands of distinct CDR3 sequences, over 8.5% detected once. V lost 1 base and J lost 0, with 9 bases in between. The CDR3 length is 16 residues. Germline CDR1 LGHNA, CDR2 YSLEER. Study observations and caveats: In cord blood, abundant beta clonotypes had fewer insertions; memory showed no trend.

A note on this clonotype: Its antigen is not known.

This same sample was also part of a study on yellow fever vaccine responses in identical twins.

The rearrangement links TRBV4-3 to TRBJ2-2; D is unclear. The clonotype comes from a woman aged 18-29 years in good health. The specimen was PBMCs. The CDR3 is CASSQGVQSNTGELFF. In DNA, the CDR3 is TGCGCCAGCAGCCAAGGGGTCCAATCGAACACCGGGGAGCTGTTTTTT.